Sequencing of this T cell receptor beta chain was carried out in a study of T cell responses to AZD1222 COVID-19 vaccine. Sequenced by immunoSEQ multiplex PCR; TCRdb stores in-frame clones only, minus some. This table has some 75,000 clones, roughly 88% appearing once. The TCR sequence derives from an adult in good health. The source material was peripheral blood, sampled on day 0 of AZD1222 vaccination.

The CDR3 spells CASSLGSSGGAYEQYV. For the CDR3, the DNA is TGTGCCAGCAGCTTAGGGTCTAGCGGGGGGGCGTACGAGCAGTACGTC. The chain recombines TRBV11-2 with TRBJ2-7; the match to TRBD2 covers 12 bases. Germline CDR1 reads SGHAT; CDR2 reads FQNNGV. The V gene end was trimmed by 1 base and the J gene end by 4 bases; junction bases not matched to a gene: 5. This CDR3 has 16 residues.